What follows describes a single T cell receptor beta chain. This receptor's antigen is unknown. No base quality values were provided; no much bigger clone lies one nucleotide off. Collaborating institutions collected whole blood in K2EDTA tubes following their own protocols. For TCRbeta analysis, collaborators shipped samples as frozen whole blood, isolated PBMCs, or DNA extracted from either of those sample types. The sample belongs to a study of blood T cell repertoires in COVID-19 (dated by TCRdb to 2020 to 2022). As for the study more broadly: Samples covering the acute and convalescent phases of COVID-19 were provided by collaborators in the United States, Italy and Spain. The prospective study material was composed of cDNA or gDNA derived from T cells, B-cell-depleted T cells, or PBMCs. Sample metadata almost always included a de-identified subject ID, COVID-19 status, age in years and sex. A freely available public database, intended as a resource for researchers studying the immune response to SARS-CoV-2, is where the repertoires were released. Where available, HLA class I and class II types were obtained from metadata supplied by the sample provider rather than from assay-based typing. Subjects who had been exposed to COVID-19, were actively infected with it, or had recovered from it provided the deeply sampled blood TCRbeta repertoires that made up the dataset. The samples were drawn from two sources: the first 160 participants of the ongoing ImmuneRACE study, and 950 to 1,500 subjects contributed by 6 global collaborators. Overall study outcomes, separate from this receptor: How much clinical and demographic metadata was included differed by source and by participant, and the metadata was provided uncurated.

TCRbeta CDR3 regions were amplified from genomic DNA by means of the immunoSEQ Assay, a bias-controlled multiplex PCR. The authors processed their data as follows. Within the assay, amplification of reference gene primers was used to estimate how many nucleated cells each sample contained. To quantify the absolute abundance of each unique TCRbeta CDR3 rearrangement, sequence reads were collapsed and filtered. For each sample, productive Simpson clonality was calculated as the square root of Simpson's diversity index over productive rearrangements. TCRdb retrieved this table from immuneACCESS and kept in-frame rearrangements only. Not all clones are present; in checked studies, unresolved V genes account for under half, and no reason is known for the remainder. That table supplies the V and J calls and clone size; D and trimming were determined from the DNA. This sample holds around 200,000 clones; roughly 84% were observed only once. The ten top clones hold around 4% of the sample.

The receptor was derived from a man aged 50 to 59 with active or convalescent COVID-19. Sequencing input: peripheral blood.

The nucleotide sequence is TGTGCCAGCACAGCGGGACGGCAACCCCTCCACTTT. The translation is CASTAGRQPLHF. The chain uses TRBV28 and TRBJ1-6; TRBD1 is a possible D gene, resting on 5 matching bases. Trimming removed 7 bases from V and 12 bases from J, leaving 13 bases between the germline ends. CDR3 length: 12 amino acids, cysteine to phenylalanine. Of all the DNA, just the CDR3 is kept, 36 bases in frame from base 1. The germline V gene gives CDR1 as MDHEN and CDR2 as SYDVKM.